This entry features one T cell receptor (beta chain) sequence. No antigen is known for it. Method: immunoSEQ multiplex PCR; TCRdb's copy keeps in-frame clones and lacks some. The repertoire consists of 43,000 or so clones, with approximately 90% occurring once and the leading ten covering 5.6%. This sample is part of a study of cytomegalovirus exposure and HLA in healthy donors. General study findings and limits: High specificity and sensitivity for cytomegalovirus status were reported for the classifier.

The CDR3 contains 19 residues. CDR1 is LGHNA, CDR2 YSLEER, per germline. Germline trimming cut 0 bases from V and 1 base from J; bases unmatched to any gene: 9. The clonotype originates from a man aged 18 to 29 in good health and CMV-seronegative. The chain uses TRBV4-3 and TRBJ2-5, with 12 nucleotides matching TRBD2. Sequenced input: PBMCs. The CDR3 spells CASSQDKSSGGAVQETQYF. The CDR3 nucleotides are TGCGCCAGCAGCCAAGATAAATCTAGCGGGGGGGCGGTCCAAGAGACCCAGTACTTC.